This T cell receptor (beta chain) was documented in a study of molecular identifiers for immune sequencing clone quantification. This clonotype was detected only a few times. With listed TCR primers and previously described methods, bulk TCR libraries were prepared. TCRdb re-called the PCR reads through MiXCR, storing one row per CDR3 protein. The sample has over 85,000 distinct CDR3 sequences, approximately 23% seen once. V was cut by 3 bases and J by 2 bases, with 8 bases left in between. There are 13 residues in the CDR3. For naive CD8 T cells, sorting used the CD8+CD4-CCR7+CD45RA+ phenotype. The receptor comes from a human donor in good health. Some libraries in this study had Jurkat cell RNA spiked in. The V and J genes are TRBV12-3 or TRBV12-4 and TRBJ2-7; D unclear. The sequenced material came from naive CD8+ T cells from blood, with Jurkat cell RNA spiked in. The subset denotes: FACS-sorted CD8+CD4-CCR7+CD45RA+ naive T cells. CDR3 in amino acids: CASSFLPTYEQYF. CDR3 DNA: TGTGCCAGCAGTTTTCTGCCTACCTACGAGCAGTACTTC.